This is a list of T cell receptor beta chains from one sample in a study of T cell clusters in autoimmune cytopenias. TCRdb re-called the multiplex PCR reads and shows each CDR3 protein once, DNA omitted. The repertoire table contains thousands of distinct CDR3 sequences. The source material was peripheral blood. The origin of the receptors is a human donor with an autoimmune cytopenia or autoimmune hepatitis (not recorded which). CDR3s include the opening cysteine and the closing phenylalanine or tryptophan. Fields, in order: J gene, V gene, clone size, CDR3 protein. Only part of the rows carry a size: once, few, many, or a class if the clone is expanded.

TRBJ1-5	TRBV7-6	medium-sized	CASSLDWNNQPQHF
TRBJ1-1	TRBV20-1	-	CSAPGQGLNTEAFF
TRBJ2-3	TRBV7-3	-	CASSLGLAASTDTQYF
TRBJ1-1	TRBV24-1	-	CATSDPGYTEAFF
TRBJ2-5	TRBV6-2/TRBV6-3	medium-sized	CASKDRGGLQETQYF
TRBJ2-2	TRBV5-1	-	CASSITVTGELFF
TRBJ2-2	TRBV19	large	CASSLTPAGGPNTGELFF
TRBJ2-3	TRBV7-6	large	CASSRDVADTQYF
TRBJ1-3	TRBV18	medium-sized	CASSPGGGISGNTIYF
TRBJ1-1	TRBV20-1	-	CSAKYGTMNTEAFF
TRBJ2-7	TRBV11-2	-	CASSSPPPGDYEQYF
TRBJ2-3	TRBV6-5	medium-sized	CASSYFPGGGTTDTQYF
TRBJ2-5	TRBV10-3	-	CAISVGGQETQYF
TRBJ2-7	TRBV20-1	medium-sized	CSARDLARAYEQYF
TRBJ2-7	TRBV28	-	CASRSTREQYF
TRBJ2-1	TRBV20-1	medium-sized	CSAGDSRQSYNEQFF
TRBJ1-2	TRBV19	large	CASHANRGRSYGYTF
TRBJ2-3	TRBV7-2	medium-sized	CASSSLPPDTQYF
TRBJ1-2	TRBV20-1	medium-sized	CRDDGQGHNYGYTF
TRBJ2-5	TRBV6-8	large	CASNRTSGDERETQYF
TRBJ2-7	TRBV7-9	medium-sized	CASSPWTGYEQYF
TRBJ2-5	TRBV11-2	-	CASSSPGLVLSKETQYF
TRBJ2-7	TRBV6-1	medium-sized	CASSEMSTGYYEQYF
TRBJ1-2	TRBV19	large	CASRDTLYGYTF
TRBJ2-1	TRBV15	-	CATSRGLAGEGEQFF
TRBJ2-5	TRBV12-3/TRBV12-4	medium-sized	CASSNPGQGKGQYF
TRBJ2-3	TRBV6-1	large	CASSESASDTQYF
TRBJ2-7	TRBV7-9	medium-sized	CASSRGGPTYEQYF
TRBJ2-7	TRBV19	-	CASRGWAGSSYEQYF
TRBJ1-5	TRBV20-1	-	CSAPDRGRSNQPQHF
TRBJ1-5	TRBV5-3	medium-sized	CARKIRPGNQPQHF
TRBJ2-1	TRBV5-4	medium-sized	CASSSRTSGGNEQFF
TRBJ2-1	TRBV9	-	CASSVGRGGLDEQFF
TRBJ1-4	TRBV28	medium-sized	CASSFPPYGEKLFF
TRBJ1-1	TRBV6-5	medium-sized	CASSLSGGTNTEAFF
TRBJ2-7	TRBV25-1	-	CASSADREDEQYF
TRBJ1-2	TRBV29-1	-	CSTGTGANYGYTF
TRBJ1-1	TRBV28	-	CASSWRSMNTEAFF
TRBJ2-3	TRBV7-6	medium-sized	CASSLFTDTQYF
TRBJ1-2	TRBV27	large	CASSLGVRDYGYTF
TRBJ1-6	TRBV12-3/TRBV12-4	medium-sized	CASSPTGGSSPLHF
TRBJ1-5	TRBV12-3/TRBV12-4	medium-sized	CASSLTQPGTQPQHF
TRBJ2-7	TRBV6-5	large	CASSYVVGDYEQYF
TRBJ1-5	TRBV12-3/TRBV12-4	medium-sized	CASSLQADQPQHF
TRBJ1-3	TRBV5-5	-	CASSGTSGNTIYF
TRBJ2-3	TRBV5-1	medium-sized	CASSADRSTDTQYF
TRBJ1-1	TRBV14	medium-sized	CASSHYLRGSEAFF
TRBJ1-4	TRBV2	-	CASRDRTGTIKEKLFF
TRBJ2-3	TRBV2	-	CASSELAGGPASTDTQYF
TRBJ1-3	TRBV5-5	medium-sized	CASSNTGQWTGNTIYF